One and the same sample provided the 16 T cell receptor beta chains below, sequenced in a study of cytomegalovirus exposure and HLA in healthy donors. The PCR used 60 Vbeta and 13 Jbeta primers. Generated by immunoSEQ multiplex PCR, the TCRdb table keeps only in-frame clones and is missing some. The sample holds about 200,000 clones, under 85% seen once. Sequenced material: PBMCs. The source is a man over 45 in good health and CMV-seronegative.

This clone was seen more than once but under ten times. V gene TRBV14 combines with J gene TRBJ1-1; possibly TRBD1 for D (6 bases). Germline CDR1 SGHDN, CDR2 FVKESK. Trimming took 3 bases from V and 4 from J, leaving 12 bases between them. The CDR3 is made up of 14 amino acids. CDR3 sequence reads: CASSHRGKGTEAFF. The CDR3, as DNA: TGTGCCAGCAGCCACAGGGGTAAGGGCACTGAAGCTTTCTTT.

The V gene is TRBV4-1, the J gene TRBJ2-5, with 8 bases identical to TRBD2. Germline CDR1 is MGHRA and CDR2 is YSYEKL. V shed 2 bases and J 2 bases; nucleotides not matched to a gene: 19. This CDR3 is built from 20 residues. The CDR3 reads CASSQRGQREMPTTQETQYF. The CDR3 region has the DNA TGCGCCAGCAGCCAAAGGGGTCAGCGGGAGATGCCTACCACGCAAGAGACCCAGTACTTC.

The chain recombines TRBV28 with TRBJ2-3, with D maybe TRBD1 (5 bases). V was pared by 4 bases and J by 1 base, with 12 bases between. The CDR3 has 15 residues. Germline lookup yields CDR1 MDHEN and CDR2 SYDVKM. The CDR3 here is CASSSQGAGTDTQYF. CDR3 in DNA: TGTGCCAGCAGTTCCCAGGGCGCAGGCACAGATACGCAGTATTTT.

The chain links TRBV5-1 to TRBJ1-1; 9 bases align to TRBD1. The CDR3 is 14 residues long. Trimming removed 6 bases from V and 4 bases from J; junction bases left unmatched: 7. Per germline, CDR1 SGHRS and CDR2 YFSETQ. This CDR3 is CASTEQGAITEAFF. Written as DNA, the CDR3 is TGCGCCAGCACCGAACAGGGGGCAATCACTGAAGCTTTCTTT.

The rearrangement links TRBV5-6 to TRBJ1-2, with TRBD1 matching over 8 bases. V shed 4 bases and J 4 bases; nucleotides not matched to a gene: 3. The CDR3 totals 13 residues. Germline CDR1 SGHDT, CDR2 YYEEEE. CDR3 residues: CASSLDRAYGYTF. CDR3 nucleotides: TGTGCCAGCAGCCTGGACAGGGCCTATGGCTACACCTTC. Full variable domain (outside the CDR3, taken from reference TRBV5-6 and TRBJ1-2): DAGVTQSPTHLIKTRGQQVTLRCSPKSGHDTVSWYQQALGQGPQFIFQYYEEEERQRGNFPDRFSGHQFPNYSSELNVNALLLGDSALYLCASSLDRAYGYTFGSGTRLTVV.

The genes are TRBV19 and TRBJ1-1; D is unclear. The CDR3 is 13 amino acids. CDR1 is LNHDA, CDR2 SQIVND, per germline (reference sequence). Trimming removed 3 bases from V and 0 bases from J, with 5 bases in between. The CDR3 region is CASSIRLNTEAFF. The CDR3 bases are TGTGCCAGTAGTATCCGTCTGAACACTGAAGCTTTCTTT.

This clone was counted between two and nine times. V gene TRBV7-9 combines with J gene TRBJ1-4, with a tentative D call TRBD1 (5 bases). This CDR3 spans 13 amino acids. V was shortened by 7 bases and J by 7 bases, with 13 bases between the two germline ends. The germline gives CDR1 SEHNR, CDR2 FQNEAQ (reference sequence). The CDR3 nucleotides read TGTGCCAGCACCCGAAGGGGAATTGAAAAACTGTTTTTT. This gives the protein CASTRRGIEKLFF.

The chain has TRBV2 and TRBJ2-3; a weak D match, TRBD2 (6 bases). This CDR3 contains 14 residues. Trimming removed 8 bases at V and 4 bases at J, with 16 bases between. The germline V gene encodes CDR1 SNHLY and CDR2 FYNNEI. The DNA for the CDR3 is TGTGCCAGCTTGTGGAGGGAGGCCGCAGATACGCAGTATTTT. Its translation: CASLWREAADTQYF.

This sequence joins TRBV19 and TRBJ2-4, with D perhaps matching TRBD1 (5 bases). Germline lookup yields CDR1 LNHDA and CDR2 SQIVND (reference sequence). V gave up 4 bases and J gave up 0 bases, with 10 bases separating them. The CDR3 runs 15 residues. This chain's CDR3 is CASSTSGIAKNIQYF. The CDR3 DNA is TGTGCCAGTAGTACATCAGGGATAGCCAAAAACATTCAGTACTTC.

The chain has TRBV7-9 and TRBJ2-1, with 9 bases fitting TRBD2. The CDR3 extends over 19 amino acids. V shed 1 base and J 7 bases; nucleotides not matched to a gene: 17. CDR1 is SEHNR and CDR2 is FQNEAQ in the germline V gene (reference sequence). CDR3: CASSLGWREGLSGGNEQFF. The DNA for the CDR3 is TGTGCCAGCAGCTTAGGTTGGCGGGAGGGCCTGTCGGGAGGGAATGAGCAGTTCTTC. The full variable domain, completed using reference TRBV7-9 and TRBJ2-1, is DTGVSQNPRHKITKRGQNVTFRCDPISEHNRLYWYRQTLGQGPEFLTYFQNEAQLEKSRLLSDRFSAERPKGSFSTLEIQRTEQGDSAMYLCASSLGWREGLSGGNEQFFGPGTRLTVL.

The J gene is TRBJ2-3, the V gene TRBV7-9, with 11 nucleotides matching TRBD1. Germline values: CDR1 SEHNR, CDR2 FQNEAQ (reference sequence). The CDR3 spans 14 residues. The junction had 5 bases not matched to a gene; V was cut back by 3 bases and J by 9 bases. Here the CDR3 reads CASSLGTGGRTQYF. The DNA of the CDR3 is TGTGCCAGCAGCTTGGGGACAGGGGGACGAACGCAGTATTTT.

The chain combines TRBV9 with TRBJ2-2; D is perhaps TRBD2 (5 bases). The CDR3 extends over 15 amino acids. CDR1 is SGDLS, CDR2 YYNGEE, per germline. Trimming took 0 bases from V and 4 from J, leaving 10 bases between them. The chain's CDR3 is CASSVVPGSTGELFF. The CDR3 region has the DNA TGTGCCAGCAGCGTAGTTCCGGGGAGCACCGGGGAGCTGTTTTTT.

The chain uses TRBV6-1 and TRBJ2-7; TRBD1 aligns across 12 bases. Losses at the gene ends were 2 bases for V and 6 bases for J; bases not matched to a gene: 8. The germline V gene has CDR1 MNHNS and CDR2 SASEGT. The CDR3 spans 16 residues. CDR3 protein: CASSERDRDRGLEQYF. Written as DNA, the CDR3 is TGTGCCAGCAGTGAAAGAGACCGGGACAGGGGGCTCGAGCAGTACTTC.

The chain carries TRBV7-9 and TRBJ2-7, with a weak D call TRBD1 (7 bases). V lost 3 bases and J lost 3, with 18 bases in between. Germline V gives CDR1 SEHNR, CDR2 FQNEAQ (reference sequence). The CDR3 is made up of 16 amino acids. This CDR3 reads CASSLGTRGQNYEQYF. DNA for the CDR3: TGTGCCAGCAGCTTGGGGACTCGGGGACAGAACTACGAGCAGTACTTC.

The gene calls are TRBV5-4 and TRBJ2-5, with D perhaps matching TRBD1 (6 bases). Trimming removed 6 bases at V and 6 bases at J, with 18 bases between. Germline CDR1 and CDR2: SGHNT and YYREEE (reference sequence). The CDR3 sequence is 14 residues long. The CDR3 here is CASTDKTGFQTQYF. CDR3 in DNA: TGTGCCAGCACCGATAAAACAGGGTTTCAGACCCAGTACTTC.

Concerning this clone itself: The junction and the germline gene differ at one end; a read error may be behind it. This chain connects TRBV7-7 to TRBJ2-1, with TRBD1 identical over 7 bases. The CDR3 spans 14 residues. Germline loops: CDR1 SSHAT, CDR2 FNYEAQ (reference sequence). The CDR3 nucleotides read TGTGCTAGCAGCTCGTACCAGGGGGACAATGAGCAGTTCTTC. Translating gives CASSSYQGDNEQFF.